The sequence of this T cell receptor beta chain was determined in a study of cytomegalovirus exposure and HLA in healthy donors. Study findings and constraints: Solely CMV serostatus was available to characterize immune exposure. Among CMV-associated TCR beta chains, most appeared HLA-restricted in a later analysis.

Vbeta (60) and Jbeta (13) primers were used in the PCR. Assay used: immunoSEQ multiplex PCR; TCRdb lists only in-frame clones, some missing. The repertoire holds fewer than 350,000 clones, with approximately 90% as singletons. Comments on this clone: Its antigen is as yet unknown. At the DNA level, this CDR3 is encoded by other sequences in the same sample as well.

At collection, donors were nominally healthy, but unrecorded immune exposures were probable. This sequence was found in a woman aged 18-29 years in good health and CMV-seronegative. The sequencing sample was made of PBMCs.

This CDR3 reads CASSFGQGGYGYTF. The CDR3 coding sequence is TGCGCCAGCAGCTTCGGACAGGGGGGCTATGGCTACACCTTC. The chain carries TRBV5-1 and TRBJ1-2, with 10 nucleotides matching TRBD1. The junction had 2 bases not matched to a gene; V was cut back by 2 bases and J by 4 bases. CDR1 is SGHRS and CDR2 is YFSETQ in the germline V gene. CDR3 length: 14 amino acids. The full variable domain, in which reference TRBV5-1 and TRBJ1-2 provide the parts outside the CDR3, is KAGVTQTPRYLIKTRGQQVTLSCSPISGHRSVSWYQQTPGQGLQFLFEYFSETQRNKGNFPGRFSGRQFSNSRSEMNVSTLELGDSALYLCASSFGQGGYGYTFGSGTRLTVV.